The 22 T cell receptor beta chains below come from one sample, sequenced in a study of T cell responses to AZD1222 COVID-19 vaccine. Generated by immunoSEQ multiplex PCR, the TCRdb table keeps only in-frame clones and is missing some. The sample holds 150,000 or so clones, roughly 92% seen once. This specimen was peripheral blood, taken on day 0 of AZD1222 vaccination. The receptors come from an adult in good health.

The CDR3 is CASSGTLGHTEAFF. The CDR3 region has the DNA TGTGCCAGTAGCGGCACCCTCGGTCACACTGAAGCTTTCTTT. This chain links TRBV19 with TRBJ1-1; D unresolved. V gave up 6 bases and J gave up 3 bases, with 14 bases separating them. CDR1 and CDR2 from the germline V gene are LNHDA and SQIVND (reference sequence). The CDR3 totals 14 residues.

The rearrangement links TRBV5-8 to TRBJ2-5, with 10 bases fitting TRBD2. V lost 3 bases and J lost 1; bases outside the gene matches: 6. This CDR3 contains 16 residues. Germline CDR1 and CDR2: SGHTS and YDEGEE. CDR3 DNA sequence: TGTGCCAGCAGCTCACTAAGGACTAGCGGCCAAGAGACCCAGTACTTC. It translates to CASSSLRTSGQETQYF.

Only one count was recorded for this clone. The chain couples TRBV18 to TRBJ1-4, with D uncertain. CDR3 length equals 15 residues. CDR1 KGHSH and CDR2 LQKENI come from the germline V gene. V lost 1 base, J lost 2 bases, and 8 bases lay in between. The CDR3 nucleotides read TGTGCCAGCTCACCACTGGGGTCCACTAATGAAAAACTGTTTTTT. Translating gives CASSPLGSTNEKLFF.

The rearrangement joins TRBV19 to TRBJ2-7; D tentatively reads TRBD1 or TRBD2 (7 bases each). V lost 2 bases and J 4 bases, leaving 15 bases between the germline ends. Germline CDR1 reads LNHDA; CDR2 reads SQIVND (reference sequence). The CDR3 sequence is 15 residues long. CDR3 coding DNA: TGTGCCAGTAGTATAAATAGACAGGGAGGGTACGAGCAGTACTTC. Translated: CASSINRQGGYEQYF.

J is TRBJ2-1 and V is TRBV9; D remains ambiguous. The V end lost 0 bases, the J end lost 3 bases, and 10 bases lay between the germline ends. The CDR3 is made up of 15 amino acids. Germline loops: CDR1 SGDLS, CDR2 YYNGEE. The CDR3 region is CASSVAGVGYNEQFF. In DNA, the CDR3 is TGTGCCAGCAGCGTAGCTGGGGTGGGCTACAATGAGCAGTTCTTC.

The V call is TRBV6-5, the J call TRBJ1-2; no definite D call. The CDR3 is 15 amino acids. Germline assignment: CDR1 MNHEY and CDR2 SVGAGI. V was pared by 2 bases and J by 4 bases, with 14 bases between. The CDR3 spells CASSYTTASIYGYTF. In nucleotides, the CDR3 is TGTGCCAGCAGTTACACCACAGCTTCTATCTATGGCTACACCTTC.

V and J are TRBV7-9 and TRBJ2-1; the match to TRBD1 covers 7 bases. The CDR3 loop spans 15 amino acids. With V trimmed by 4 bases and J by 8 bases, 11 bases remained unmatched. Germline-derived CDR1 and CDR2 are SEHNR and FQNEAQ (reference sequence). This CDR3 reads CASSSNLGQTDEQFF. In DNA form, the CDR3 reads TGTGCCAGCAGCTCGAACCTGGGACAGACTGATGAGCAGTTCTTC.

The chain recombines TRBV3-1 (or the pseudogene TRBV3-2) with TRBJ1-3, with 10 bases matching TRBD1. Germline trimming cut 5 bases from V and 2 bases from J; bases unmatched to any gene: 12. The CDR3 has 18 residues. Germline V gene lookup returns CDR1 LGHDT and CDR2 YNNKEL (reference sequence). The CDR3, as DNA: TGTGCCAGCAGCATTGGGACAGGGGAGGGTCTGGCTGGAAACACCATATATTTT. Its protein is CASSIGTGEGLAGNTIYF.

V gene TRBV7-8 combines with J gene TRBJ1-1; D remains unclear. In germline, CDR1 is SGHVS, CDR2 FQNEAQ. The CDR3 contains 15 residues. With 0 bases removed from V and 3 bases from J, the gap between germline ends came to 11 bases. CDR3 region: CASSLAHGPDTEAFF. CDR3 bases: TGTGCCAGCAGCTTAGCTCATGGACCGGACACTGAAGCTTTCTTT.

The V and J genes are TRBV4-2 and TRBJ2-1; TRBD2 aligns across 8 bases. CDR1 is LGHNA and CDR2 is YNFKEQ in the germline V gene. The CDR3 is made up of 17 amino acids. Unmatched junction bases numbered 7, after V lost 1 base and J lost 2 bases. The CDR3 loop is CASSQVGTAGAYNEQFF. The CDR3 DNA sequence: TGTGCCAGCAGCCAAGTAGGTACAGCGGGAGCCTACAATGAGCAGTTCTTC.

The chain links TRBV27 to TRBJ1-5; TRBD1 matches 11 bases. This CDR3 is 16 amino acids long. V lost 2 bases, J lost 4 bases, and 4 bases stayed unmatched. Germline values: CDR1 MNHEY, CDR2 SMNVEV (reference sequence). CDR3 coding DNA: TGTGCCAGCAGTTTACTCGGGACAGGGGGAAATCAGCCCCAGCATTTT. Translation gives CASSLLGTGGNQPQHF.

This clone appeared once. The chain couples TRBV11-1 to TRBJ1-5; D uncertain. V shed 1 base and J shed 0 bases, with 1 base lying between them. The germline CDR1 and CDR2 sequences are SGHAT and FQDESV (reference sequence). There are 13 residues in the CDR3. CDR3 protein: CASSLDSNQPQHF. The CDR3 nucleotides read TGTGCCAGCAGCTTAGATAGCAATCAGCCCCAGCATTTT. The variable domain in full, completed from reference TRBV11-1 and TRBJ1-5, reads EAEVAQSPRYKITEKSQAVAFWCDPISGHATLYWYRQILGQGPELLVQFQDESVVDDSQLPKDRFSAERLKGVDSTLKIQPAELGDSAMYLCASSLDSNQPQHFGDGTRLSIL.

V and J are TRBV7-9 and TRBJ2-3; possible D gene TRBD1, 5 bases. The CDR3 covers 14 residues. V was trimmed by 5 bases and J by 2 bases, leaving 11 bases between them. Germline CDR1 reads SEHNR; CDR2 reads FQNEAQ (reference sequence). CDR3 in amino acids: CASSLLTVTDTQYF. The CDR3 DNA reads TGTGCCAGCAGCCTTCTGACAGTCACAGATACGCAGTATTTT.

V gene TRBV6-4 combines with J gene TRBJ2-7; 10 bases are a match to TRBD2. Germline values: CDR1 MRHNA, CDR2 SNTAGT. V was pared by 7 bases and J by 4 bases, with 10 bases of the junction left unmatched. The CDR3 covers 15 residues. CDR3 bases: TGTGCCAGCACCCCGAGCGGGAGGGCCTCTTACGAGCAGTACTTC. It encodes CASTPSGRASYEQYF.

The genes are TRBV7-8 and TRBJ2-1; TRBD2 might be the D (6 bases). The germline V gene has CDR1 SGHVS and CDR2 FQNEAQ. V lost 1 base and J lost 4, with 14 bases in between. The CDR3 is 16 residues long. This CDR3 is CASSLVLLAFYNEQFF. The CDR3 DNA reads TGTGCCAGCAGCTTAGTTTTACTAGCATTTTACAATGAGCAGTTCTTC.

This chain joins TRBV29-1 and TRBJ1-1, with D tentatively TRBD1 (6 bases). CDR1 and CDR2 from the germline V gene are SQVTM and ANQGSEA. CDR3 size: 14 residues. V lost 6 bases and J 0 bases, leaving 14 bases between the germline ends. The CDR3 sequence: CSVALDSMNTEAFF. The CDR3 nucleotides are TGCAGCGTCGCGTTGGACAGTATGAACACTGAAGCTTTCTTT.

The chain has TRBV9 and TRBJ2-7; D unresolved. CDR3 length: 12 amino acids. V was shortened by 3 bases and J by 0 bases, with 4 bases between the two germline ends. Germline assignment: CDR1 SGDLS and CDR2 YYNGEE. The DNA for the CDR3 is TGTGCCAGCAGCGCCTTCTCCTACGAGCAGTACTTC. Protein: CASSAFSYEQYF. Looking up the rest from reference TRBV9 and TRBJ2-7 gives the full variable domain: DSGVTQTPKHLITATGQRVTLRCSPRSGDLSVYWYQQSLDQGLQFLIQYYNGEERAKGNILERFSAQQFPDLHSELNLSSLELGDSALYFCASSAFSYEQYFGPGTRLTVT.

This chain connects TRBV12-3 or TRBV12-4 to TRBJ1-5, with D possibly matching TRBD1 (6 bases). V dropped 8 bases and J dropped 5 bases, with 13 bases sitting between them. The CDR3 extends over 13 amino acids. This chain's CDR3 is CASCEGGDQPQHF. CDR3 DNA: TGTGCCAGCTGCGAGGGGGGGGATCAGCCCCAGCATTTT.

The J gene is TRBJ1-4, the V gene TRBV6-1, with D uncertain. Trimming removed 1 base from V and 7 bases from J, with 4 bases in between. The CDR3 has 12 amino acids. CDR1 and CDR2 from the germline V gene are MNHNS and SASEGT. The CDR3 loop reads CASSEEREKLFF. The CDR3 nucleotides read TGTGCCAGCAGTGAAGAACGTGAAAAACTGTTTTTT.

A single count supports this clone. In nucleotides, the CDR3 is TGTGCCAGCAGTCCACCTAACAGCTATAGCAATCAGCCCCAGCATTTT. It specifies CASSPPNSYSNQPQHF. The chain couples TRBV28 to TRBJ1-5; D unclear. The CDR3 contains 16 residues. Germline V gene data show CDR1 as MDHEN and CDR2 as SYDVKM. The V end was cut by 5 bases, the J end by 0 bases, with 14 bases between.

This clone was counted once. The chain employs TRBV7-9 and TRBJ1-5; TRBD1 matches at 8 bases. V shed 5 bases and J 4 bases; nucleotides not matched to a gene: 10. Looked up from germline, CDR1 is SEHNR and CDR2 is FQNEAQ (reference sequence). CDR3 length: 16 amino acids. For the CDR3, the DNA is TGTGCCAGCAGCCGGTCCGGGGACAGGAGAAATCAGCCCCAGCATTTT. Its translation is CASSRSGDRRNQPQHF.

The chain joins TRBV21-1 to TRBJ2-3; the D call TRBD2 from the table was never checked on the DNA. TRBV21-1 is a known pseudogene. This CDR3 contains 20 residues. CDR3 amino acids: CASSKGGTSGTQSPPDTQYF. The CDR3 DNA reads TGTGCCAGCAGCAAAGGAGGGACTAGCGGGACCCAAAGTCCCCCAGATACGCAGTATTTT.